This T cell receptor (beta chain) emerged from a study of prognosis after radiotherapy for stage I lung cancer. About the research overall: In total, fewer than 15 men and roughly six women took part as patients, aged 53 to 84 with a median of around 70 years. Post-radiotherapy, distant metastases were observed in a handful of patients (median around seven months), whereas no significant progression was observed in fewer than 17. SBRT radiotherapy comprised 3 to 5 fractions at a biologically effective dose of at least 100 Gy. Broader study findings: Any tumor specificity that the expanded TCR clones may have had was not determined.

The germline V gene has CDR1 KGHSH and CDR2 LQKENI. Losses at the gene ends were 3 bases for V and 7 bases for J; bases not matched to a gene: 14. The CDR3 sequence is 16 residues long. This clonotype was seen at least ten times. What it binds is unknown. It was by two-round multiplex PCR that TCR beta CDR3 was amplified from genomic DNA. Every TRBV and TRBJ gene had its own specific primer in first-round PCR. TCRdb processed the multiplex PCR reads anew with MiXCR; each CDR3 protein has one entry. The profile shows 11,000 to 15,000 distinct CDR3 sequences, 56% of them singletons. This TCR derives from a donor of 50 years or more with non-small cell lung cancer. Here the sequenced sample was PBMCs, taken before or after stereotactic body radiation therapy (not recorded which). The chain has TRBV18 and TRBJ1-1; 7 bases are a match to TRBD1. The CDR3 DNA reads as TGTGCCAGCTCACCGAATACCCCCGCGTCAGGGGGTGAAGCTTTCTTT. The encoded protein is CASSPNTPASGGEAFF.